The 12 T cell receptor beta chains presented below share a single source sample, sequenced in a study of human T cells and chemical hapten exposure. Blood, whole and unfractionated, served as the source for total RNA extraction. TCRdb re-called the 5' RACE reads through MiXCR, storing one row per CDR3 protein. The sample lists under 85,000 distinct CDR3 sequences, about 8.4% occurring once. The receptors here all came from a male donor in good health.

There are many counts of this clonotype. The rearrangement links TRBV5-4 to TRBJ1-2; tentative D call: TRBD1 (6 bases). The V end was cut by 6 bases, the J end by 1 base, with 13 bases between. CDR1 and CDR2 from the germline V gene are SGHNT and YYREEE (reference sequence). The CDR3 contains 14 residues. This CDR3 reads CASTSDSFNYGYTF. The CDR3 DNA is TGTGCCAGCACCTCGGACAGTTTTAACTATGGCTACACCTTC.

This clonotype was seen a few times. CDR3 sequence (DNA): TGCGCCAGCAGCCCATATTTCTATAAGCTCACCGGGGAGCTGTTTTTT. Its protein is CASSPYFYKLTGELFF. The chain combines TRBV4-3 with TRBJ2-2; the D is unclear. Germline CDR1 and CDR2: LGHNA and YSLEER. The CDR3 covers 16 residues. V dropped 4 bases and J dropped 4 bases, with 16 bases sitting between them.

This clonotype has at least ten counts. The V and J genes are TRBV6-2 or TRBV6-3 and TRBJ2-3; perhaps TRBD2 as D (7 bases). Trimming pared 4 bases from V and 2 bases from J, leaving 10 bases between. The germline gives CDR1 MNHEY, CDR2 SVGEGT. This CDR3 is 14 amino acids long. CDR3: CASSSGGPTDTQYF. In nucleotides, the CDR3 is TGTGCCAGCAGTTCGGGGGGCCCCACAGATACGCAGTATTTT.

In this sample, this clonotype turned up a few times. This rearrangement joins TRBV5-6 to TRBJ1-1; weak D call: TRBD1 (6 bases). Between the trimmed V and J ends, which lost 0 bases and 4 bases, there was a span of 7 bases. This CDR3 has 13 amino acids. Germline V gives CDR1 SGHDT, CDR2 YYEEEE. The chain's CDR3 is CASSLDRATEAFF. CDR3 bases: TGTGCCAGCAGCTTGGACAGGGCCACTGAAGCTTTCTTT.

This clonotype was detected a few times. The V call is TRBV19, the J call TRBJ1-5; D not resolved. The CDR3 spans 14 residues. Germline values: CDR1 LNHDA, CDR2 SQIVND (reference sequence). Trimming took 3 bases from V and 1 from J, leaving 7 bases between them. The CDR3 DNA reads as TGTGCCAGTAGTATCGGGGTAAGCAATCAGCCCCAGCATTTT. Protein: CASSIGVSNQPQHF.

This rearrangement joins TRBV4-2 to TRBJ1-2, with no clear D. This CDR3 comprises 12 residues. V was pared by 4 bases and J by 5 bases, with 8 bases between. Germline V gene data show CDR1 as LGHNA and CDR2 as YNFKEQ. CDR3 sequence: CASSRSAYGYTF. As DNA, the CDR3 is TGTGCCAGCAGCCGTTCAGCATATGGCTACACCTTC.

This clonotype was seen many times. The CDR3 loop is CASSQVRGWNEKLFF. The CDR3, as DNA: TGCGCCAGCAGCCAAGTAAGGGGCTGGAATGAAAAACTGTTTTTT. This chain joins TRBV4-3 and TRBJ1-4; a weak D match, TRBD1 (5 bases). The V end was cut by 1 base, the J end by 5 bases, with 11 bases between. Germline CDR1 is LGHNA and CDR2 is YSLEER. The CDR3 contains 15 residues.

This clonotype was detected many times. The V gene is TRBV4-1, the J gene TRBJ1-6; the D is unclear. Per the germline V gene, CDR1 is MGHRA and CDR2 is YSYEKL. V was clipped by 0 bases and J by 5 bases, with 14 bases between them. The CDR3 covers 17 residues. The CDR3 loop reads CASSQDGRGSDNSPLHF. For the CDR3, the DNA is TGCGCCAGCAGCCAAGATGGGCGGGGAAGTGATAATTCACCCCTCCACTTT.

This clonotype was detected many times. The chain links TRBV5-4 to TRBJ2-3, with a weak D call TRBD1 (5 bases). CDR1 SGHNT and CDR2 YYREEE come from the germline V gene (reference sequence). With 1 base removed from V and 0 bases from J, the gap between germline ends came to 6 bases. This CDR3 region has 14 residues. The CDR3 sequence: CASSLQGSTDTQYF. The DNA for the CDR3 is TGTGCCAGCAGCTTGCAGGGAAGCACAGATACGCAGTATTTT.

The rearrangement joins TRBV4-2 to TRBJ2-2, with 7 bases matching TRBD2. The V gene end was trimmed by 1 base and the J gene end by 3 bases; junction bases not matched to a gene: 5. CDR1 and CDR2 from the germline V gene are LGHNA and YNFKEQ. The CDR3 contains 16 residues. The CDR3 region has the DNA TGTGCCAGCAGCCAAGGTCCAGCGGGGTACACCGGGGAGCTGTTTTTT. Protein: CASSQGPAGYTGELFF.

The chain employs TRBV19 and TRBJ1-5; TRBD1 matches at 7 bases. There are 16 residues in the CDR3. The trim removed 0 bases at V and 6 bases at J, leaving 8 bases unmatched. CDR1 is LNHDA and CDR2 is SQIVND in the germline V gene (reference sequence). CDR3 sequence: CASSIDQDRAGQPQHF. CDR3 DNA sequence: TGTGCCAGTAGTATAGATCAAGACAGGGCAGGTCAGCCCCAGCATTTT.

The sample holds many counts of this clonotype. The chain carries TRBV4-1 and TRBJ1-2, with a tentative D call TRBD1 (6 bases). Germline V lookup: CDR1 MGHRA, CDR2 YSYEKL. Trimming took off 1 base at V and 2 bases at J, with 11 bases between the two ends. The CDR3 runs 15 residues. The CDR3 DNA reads TGCGCCAGCAGCCAAGTTCAGGGGCCCAACTATGGCTACACCTTC. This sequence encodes CASSQVQGPNYGYTF.